The following is a T cell receptor beta chain sequence with its context. What it recognizes is unknown. This sample was taken from a study of T cells in Graves' hyperthyroidism and ophthalmopathy. Study-level information: Initial diagnosis, before any treatment, was when peripheral blood was collected.

CDR1 is MGHRA and CDR2 is YSYEKL in the germline V gene. Trimming took 3 bases from V and 0 from J; bases not matched to a gene: 22. The CDR3 extends over 21 amino acids. Overall study results and limits: The model forecast ophthalmopathy, anticipating it by a median approximately 6.2 months before onset. Most expanded thyroid clonotypes above 0.001 recurred in blood.

Researchers took RNA transcripts and amplified the TCR beta CDR3 regions from them. The TCR CDR3 first-round RT-PCR relied on the HTBI primer set. TCRdb passed the multiplex PCR reads through MiXCR, listing each CDR3 protein once. The repertoire holds 250,000 to 300,000 distinct CDR3 sequences, with roughly 19% as singletons. Sample: blood. The origin of this receptor is a man over 45 with Graves' ophthalmopathy. The rearrangement uses TRBV4-1 and TRBJ2-7, with 8 bases matching TRBD2. The CDR3 region has the DNA TGCGCCAGCAGCCATAATCCGGGGGGGGGCGGATCTTATGGGCCCTCCTACGAGCAGTACTTC. It encodes CASSHNPGGGGSYGPSYEQYF.